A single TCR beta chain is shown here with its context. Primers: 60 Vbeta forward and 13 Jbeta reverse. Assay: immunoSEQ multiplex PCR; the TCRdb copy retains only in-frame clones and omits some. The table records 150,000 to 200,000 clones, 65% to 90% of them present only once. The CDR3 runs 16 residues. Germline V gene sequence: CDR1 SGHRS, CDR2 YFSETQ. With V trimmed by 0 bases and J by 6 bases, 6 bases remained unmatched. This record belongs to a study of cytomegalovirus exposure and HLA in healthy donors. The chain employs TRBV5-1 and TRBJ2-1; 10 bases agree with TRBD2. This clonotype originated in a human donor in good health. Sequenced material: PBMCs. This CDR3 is CASSLESGGAGNEQFF. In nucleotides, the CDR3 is TGCGCCAGCAGCTTGGAGAGCGGGGGGGCTGGCAATGAGCAGTTCTTC.